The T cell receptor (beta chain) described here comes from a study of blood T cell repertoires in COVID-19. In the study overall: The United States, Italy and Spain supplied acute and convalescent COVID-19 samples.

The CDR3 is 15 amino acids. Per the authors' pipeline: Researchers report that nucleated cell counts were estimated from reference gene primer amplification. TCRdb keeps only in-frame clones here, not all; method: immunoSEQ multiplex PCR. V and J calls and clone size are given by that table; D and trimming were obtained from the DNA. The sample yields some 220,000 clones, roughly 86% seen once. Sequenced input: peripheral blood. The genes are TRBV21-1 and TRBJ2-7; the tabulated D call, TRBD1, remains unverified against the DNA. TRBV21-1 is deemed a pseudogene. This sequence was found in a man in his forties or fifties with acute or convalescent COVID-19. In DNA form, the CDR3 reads TGTGCCAGCAGCAAAGTACGACAGGGGGACTACGAGCAGTACTTC. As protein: CASSKVRQGDYEQYF.